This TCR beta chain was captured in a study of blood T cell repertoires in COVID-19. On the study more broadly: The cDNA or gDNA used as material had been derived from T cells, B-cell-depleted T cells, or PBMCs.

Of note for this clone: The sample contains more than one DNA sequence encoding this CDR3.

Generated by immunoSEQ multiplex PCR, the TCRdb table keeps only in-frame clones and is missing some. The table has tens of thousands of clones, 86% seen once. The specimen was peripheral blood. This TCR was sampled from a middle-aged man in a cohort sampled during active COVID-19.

The CDR3 here is CASSRTGVNSPLHF. DNA for the CDR3: TGTGCCAGCAGTCGGACTGGGGTGAATTCACCCCTCCACTTT. The chain carries TRBV6-5 and TRBJ1-6; D remains unclear. This CDR3 has 14 amino acids. Germline V gene lookup returns CDR1 MNHEY and CDR2 SVGAGI. The V end was cut by 5 bases, the J end by 7 bases, with 12 bases between.